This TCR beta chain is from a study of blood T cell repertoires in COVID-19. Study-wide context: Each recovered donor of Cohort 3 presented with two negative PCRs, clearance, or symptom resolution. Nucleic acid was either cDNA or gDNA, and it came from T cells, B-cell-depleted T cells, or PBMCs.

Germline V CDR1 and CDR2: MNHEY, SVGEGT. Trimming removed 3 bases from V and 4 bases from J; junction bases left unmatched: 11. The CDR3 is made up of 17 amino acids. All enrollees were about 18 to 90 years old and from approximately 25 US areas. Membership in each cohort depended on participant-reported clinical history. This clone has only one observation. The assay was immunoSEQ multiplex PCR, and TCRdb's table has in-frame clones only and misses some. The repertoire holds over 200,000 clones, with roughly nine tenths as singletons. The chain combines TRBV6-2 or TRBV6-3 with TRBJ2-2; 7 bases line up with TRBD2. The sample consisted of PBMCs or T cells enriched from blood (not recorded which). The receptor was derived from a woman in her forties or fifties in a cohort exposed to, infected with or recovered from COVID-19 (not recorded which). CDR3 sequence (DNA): TGTGCCAGCAGTTATGAATTGTGGGGGGGAAGCACCGGGGAGCTGTTTTTT. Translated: CASSYELWGGSTGELFF.